Listed below are T cell receptor beta chains from one sample, sequenced in a study of OX40 agonist ivuxolimab in advanced cancers. Clones were sequenced by immunoSEQ multiplex PCR, and TCRdb holds only the in-frame ones, with some missing. Of some 83,000 clones in the sample, approximately 86% are singletons; the top ten hold about 0.75%. The sequences come from CD4+ or CD8+ T cells sorted from blood, collected in a trial of the OX40 agonist ivuxolimab. The receptors were sampled from an adult with an advanced solid tumor such as melanoma, head and neck, liver or kidney cancer. Both conserved end residues are trimmed from each CDR3. Each record gives: J gene, D gene, V gene, CDR3 protein. The D gene is left open where the match is weak.

j_gene: TRBJ2-7; d_gene: NA; v_gene: TRBV6-7; CDR3aa: ARMGYEQY
j_gene: TRBJ2-3; d_gene: NA; v_gene: TRBV4-1; CDR3aa: ASSQDPSTDTQY
j_gene: TRBJ2-7; d_gene: NA; v_gene: TRBV6-5; CDR3aa: ASSVTVLSYEQY
j_gene: TRBJ1-5; d_gene: NA; v_gene: TRBV7-2; CDR3aa: ASSLAGEPQH
j_gene: TRBJ2-3; d_gene: NA; v_gene: TRBV6-5; CDR3aa: ASRRTRGGADTQY
j_gene: TRBJ2-2; d_gene: TRBD2; v_gene: TRBV28; CDR3aa: ASRTGLAGVWAGELF
j_gene: TRBJ2-7; d_gene: NA; v_gene: TRBV6-5; CDR3aa: ASSYRGSYEQY
j_gene: TRBJ2-1; d_gene: NA; v_gene: TRBV27; CDR3aa: ASSVDHLAGYEQF
j_gene: TRBJ2-2; d_gene: NA; v_gene: TRBV7-7; CDR3aa: ASSLTRGGTGELF
j_gene: TRBJ1-4; d_gene: NA; v_gene: TRBV7-9; CDR3aa: ASKWGTTNEKLF
j_gene: TRBJ1-3; d_gene: TRBD1; v_gene: TRBV11-2; CDR3aa: ASSILTGGFGLEGNTIY